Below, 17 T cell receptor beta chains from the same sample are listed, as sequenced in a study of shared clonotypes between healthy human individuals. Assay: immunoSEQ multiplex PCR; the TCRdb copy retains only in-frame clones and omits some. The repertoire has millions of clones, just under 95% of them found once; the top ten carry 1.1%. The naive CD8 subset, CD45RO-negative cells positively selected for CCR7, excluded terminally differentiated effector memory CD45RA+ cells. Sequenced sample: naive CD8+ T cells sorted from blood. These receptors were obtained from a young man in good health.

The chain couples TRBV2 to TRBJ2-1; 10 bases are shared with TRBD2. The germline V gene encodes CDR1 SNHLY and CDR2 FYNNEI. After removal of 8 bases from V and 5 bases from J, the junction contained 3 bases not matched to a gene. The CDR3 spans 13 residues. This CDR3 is CASHGLADNEQFF. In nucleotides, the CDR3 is TGTGCCAGCCACGGACTAGCGGACAATGAGCAGTTCTTC.

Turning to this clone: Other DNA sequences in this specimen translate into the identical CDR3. This chain's CDR3 is CASSLVGSSYEQYF. The CDR3 DNA reads as TGTGCCAGCAGCTTAGTTGGCAGCTCCTACGAGCAGTACTTC. The chain employs TRBV7-9 and TRBJ2-7; D not resolved. Trimming shortened V by 1 base and J by 0 bases, and 7 bases separated the two germline ends. The CDR3 length is 14 residues. Germline CDR1 is SEHNR and CDR2 is FQNEAQ (reference sequence).

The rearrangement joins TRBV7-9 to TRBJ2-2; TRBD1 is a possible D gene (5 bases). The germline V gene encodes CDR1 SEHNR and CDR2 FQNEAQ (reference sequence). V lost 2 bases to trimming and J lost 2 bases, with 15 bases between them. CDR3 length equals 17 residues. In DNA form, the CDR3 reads TGTGCCAGCAGCTTACCCTCAGGGCTGGGTAACACCGGGGAGCTGTTTTTT. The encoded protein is CASSLPSGLGNTGELFF.

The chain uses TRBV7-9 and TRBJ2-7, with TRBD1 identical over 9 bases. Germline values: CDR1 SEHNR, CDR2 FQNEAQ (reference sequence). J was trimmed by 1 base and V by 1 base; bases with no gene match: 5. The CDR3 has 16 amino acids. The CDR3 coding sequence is TGTGCCAGCAGCTTAGAGGACAGGGGATTATCCTACGAGCAGTACTTC. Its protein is CASSLEDRGLSYEQYF.

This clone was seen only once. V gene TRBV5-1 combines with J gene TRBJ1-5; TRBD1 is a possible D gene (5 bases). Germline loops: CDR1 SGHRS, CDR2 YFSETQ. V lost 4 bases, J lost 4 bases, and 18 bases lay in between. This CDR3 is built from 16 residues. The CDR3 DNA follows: TGCGCCAGCAGCGGGGGTCCGGCAGACCCTAATCAGCCCCAGCATTTT. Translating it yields CASSGGPADPNQPQHF.

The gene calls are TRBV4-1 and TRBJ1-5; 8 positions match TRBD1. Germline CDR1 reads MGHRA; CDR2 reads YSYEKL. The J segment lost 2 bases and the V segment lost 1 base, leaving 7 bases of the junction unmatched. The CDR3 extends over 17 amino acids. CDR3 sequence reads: CASSQAPTGVGNQPQHF. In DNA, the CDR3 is TGCGCCAGCAGCCAAGCCCCGACAGGGGTTGGCAATCAGCCCCAGCATTTT.

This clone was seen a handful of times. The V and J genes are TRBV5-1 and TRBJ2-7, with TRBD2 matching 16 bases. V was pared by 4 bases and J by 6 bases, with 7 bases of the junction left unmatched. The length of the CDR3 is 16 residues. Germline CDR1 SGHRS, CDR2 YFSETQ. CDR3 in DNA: TGCGCCAGCAGCAGCGGGACTAGCGGGGGGGCCACCGAGCAGTACTTC. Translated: CASSSGTSGGATEQYF.

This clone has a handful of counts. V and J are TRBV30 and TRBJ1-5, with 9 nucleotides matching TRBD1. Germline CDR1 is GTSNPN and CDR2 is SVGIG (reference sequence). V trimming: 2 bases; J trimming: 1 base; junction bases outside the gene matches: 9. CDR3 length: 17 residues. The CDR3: CAWSTWTGQGSNQPQHF. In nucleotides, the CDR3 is TGTGCCTGGAGTACGTGGACGGGACAGGGAAGCAATCAGCCCCAGCATTTT. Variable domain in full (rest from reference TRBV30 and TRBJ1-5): SQTIHQWPATLVQPVGSPLSLECTVEGTSNPNLYWYRQAAGRGLQLLFYSVGIGQISSEVPQNLSASRPQDRQFILSSKKLLLSDSGFYLCAWSTWTGQGSNQPQHFGDGTRLSIL.

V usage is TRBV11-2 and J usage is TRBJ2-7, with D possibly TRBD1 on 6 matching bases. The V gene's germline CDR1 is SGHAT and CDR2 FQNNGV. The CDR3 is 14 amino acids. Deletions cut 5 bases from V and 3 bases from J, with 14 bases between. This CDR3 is CASSPPGHIYEQYF. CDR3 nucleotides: TGTGCCAGCAGCCCACCGGGACATATCTACGAGCAGTACTTC.

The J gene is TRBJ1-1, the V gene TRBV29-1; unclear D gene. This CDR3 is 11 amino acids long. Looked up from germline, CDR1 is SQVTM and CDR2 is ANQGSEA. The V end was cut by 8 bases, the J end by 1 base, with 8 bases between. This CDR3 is CSSIKNTEAFF. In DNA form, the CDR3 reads TGCAGCTCCATAAAGAACACTGAAGCTTTCTTT.

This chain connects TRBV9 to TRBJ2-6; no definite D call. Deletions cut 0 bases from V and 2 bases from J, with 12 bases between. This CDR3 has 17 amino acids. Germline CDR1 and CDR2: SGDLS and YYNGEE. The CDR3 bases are TGTGCCAGCAGCGTAGCCGAAGATGGCCCTGGGGCCAACGTCCTGACTTTC. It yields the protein CASSVAEDGPGANVLTF.

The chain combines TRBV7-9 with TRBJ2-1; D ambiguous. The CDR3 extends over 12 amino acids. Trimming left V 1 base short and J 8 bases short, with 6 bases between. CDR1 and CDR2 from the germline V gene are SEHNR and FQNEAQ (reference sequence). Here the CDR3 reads CASSLDSYEQFF. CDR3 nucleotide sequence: TGTGCCAGCAGCTTAGATAGCTATGAGCAGTTCTTC.

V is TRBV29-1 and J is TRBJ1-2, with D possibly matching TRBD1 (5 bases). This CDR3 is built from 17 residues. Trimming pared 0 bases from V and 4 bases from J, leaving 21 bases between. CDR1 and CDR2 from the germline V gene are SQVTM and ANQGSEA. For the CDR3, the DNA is TGCAGCGTTGAAGATATAGAGTGGGGGAAGGTCCCCTATGGCTACACCTTC. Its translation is CSVEDIEWGKVPYGYTF. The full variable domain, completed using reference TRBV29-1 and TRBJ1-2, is SAVISQKPSRDICQRGTSLTIQCQVDSQVTMMFWYRQQPGQSLTLIATANQGSEATYESGFVIDKFPISRPNLTFSTLTVSNMSPEDSSIYLCSVEDIEWGKVPYGYTFGSGTRLTVV.

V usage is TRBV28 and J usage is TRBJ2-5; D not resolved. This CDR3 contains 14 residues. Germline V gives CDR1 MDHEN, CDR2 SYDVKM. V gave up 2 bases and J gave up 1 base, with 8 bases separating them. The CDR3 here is CASSLKLGQETQYF. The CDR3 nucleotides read TGTGCCAGCAGTTTAAAGCTAGGCCAAGAGACCCAGTACTTC.

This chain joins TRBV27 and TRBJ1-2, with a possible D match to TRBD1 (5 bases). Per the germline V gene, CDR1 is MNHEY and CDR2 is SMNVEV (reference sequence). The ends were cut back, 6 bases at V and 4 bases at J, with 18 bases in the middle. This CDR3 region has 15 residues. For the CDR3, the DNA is TGTGCCAGCAGACTAGGCCCAGGGAGGGGCTATGGCTACACCTTC. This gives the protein CASRLGPGRGYGYTF.

CDR3 sequence: CASKNLALGNEQYF. CDR3 nucleotides: TGTGCCAGCAAGAACCTTGCCTTAGGGAACGAGCAGTACTTC. The chain uses TRBV27 and TRBJ2-7; no reliable D call. The CDR3 has 14 residues. V lost 7 bases to trimming and J lost 5 bases, with 18 bases between them. Germline CDR1 MNHEY, CDR2 SMNVEV (reference sequence).

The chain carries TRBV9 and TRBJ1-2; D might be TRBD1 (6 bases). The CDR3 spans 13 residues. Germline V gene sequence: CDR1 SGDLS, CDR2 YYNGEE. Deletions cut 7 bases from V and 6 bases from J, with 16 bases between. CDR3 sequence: CASGNPGHDGYTF. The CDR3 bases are TGTGCCAGCGGGAATCCGGGACATGATGGCTACACCTTC.